This record concerns one TCR beta chain sequence. Its specificity is unknown. CDR3 length: 15 amino acids. Germline V gene sequence: CDR1 MDHEN, CDR2 SYDVKM. V gave up 2 bases and J gave up 8 bases, with 16 bases separating them. Produced via immunoSEQ multiplex PCR; TCRdb's table is partial and in-frame only. The data show 2 million to 2.5 million clones, over 85% seen once. These data originate in a study of shared clonotypes between healthy human individuals. Study-level findings and limits: Sorted-subset sequencing, rarefaction showed, was incomplete despite large depth.

The genes are TRBV28 and TRBJ1-3, with D possibly matching TRBD1 (6 bases). Source material: naive CD4+ T cells from PBMCs. Subset: CD45RA+ positively selected. The clonotype comes from a man aged 18 to 30 in good health. Some clones in this sample may be carry-over from other donors' samples. CDR3 in amino acids: CASSLVGARGYTIYF. DNA of the CDR3: TGTGCCAGCAGTTTAGTGGGGGCCAGGGGCTACACCATATATTTT.